Listed below are T cell receptor beta chains from one sample, sequenced in a study of cytomegalovirus exposure and HLA in healthy donors. The protocol was immunoSEQ multiplex PCR, while the TCRdb copy is restricted to in-frame clones and leaves out a portion. The sample has roughly 190,000 clones, about 83% seen once. What was sequenced was PBMCs. The receptors here all came from a man aged 40-50 years in good health and CMV-seropositive. Each CDR3 is given without its conserved first and last residue. Rows may omit the clone size; those that give it use once, few, many or a size class.

V	J	size	CDR3
TRBV5-1	TRBJ1-4	few	ASSASGGDEKLF
TRBV7-8	TRBJ2-1	.	ASSLLGQMLYNEQF
TRBV5-6	TRBJ1-1	.	ASSFGPGMNTEAF
TRBV5-6	TRBJ1-1	.	ASSGPWTGENTEAF
TRBV5-1	TRBJ2-1	.	ASSLLAESSYNEQF
TRBV12-5	TRBJ2-3	once	ASAPEAGTQY
TRBV9	TRBJ2-6	.	ASSVEGYSAGANVLT
TRBV6-1	TRBJ2-1	.	ASSADRGDEQF
TRBV15	TRBJ1-5	.	ATSYGHLGGNQPQH
TRBV5-1	TRBJ1-1	once	ASSLRQMNTEAF
TRBV19	TRBJ2-7	few	ASSILGGISYEQY
TRBV7-9	TRBJ2-7	few	ASSSRSGSGSYEQY
TRBV2	TRBJ2-1	.	ASSARLAGVGGNEQF
TRBV28	TRBJ2-3	.	ASSPPVGTDTDTQY
TRBV27	TRBJ2-4	few	ASSATPAQGNIQY
TRBV4-3	TRBJ2-7	few	ASSQGIGSSYEQY
TRBV11-1	TRBJ2-3	.	ASSRDGLSTDTQY
TRBV10-3	TRBJ2-7	.	AISEKTSGKY
TRBV30	TRBJ1-2	.	AWRGGSLFPNYGYT
TRBV4-2	TRBJ1-5	.	ASSPSGTGPERGNQPQH
TRBV7-8	TRBJ1-1	.	ASSLRNSRGITEAF
TRBV2	TRBJ2-2	.	ASTGQGGGELF
TRBV4-3	TRBJ2-1	few	ASSQGLAGANEQF
TRBV5-4	TRBJ1-1	.	ASSLGGITEAF
TRBV30	TRBJ2-5	few	AWTRGRGGETQY
TRBV6-1	TRBJ2-3	.	ASSGKRVSTDTQY
TRBV27	TRBJ1-6	.	ASSSQGNSNNSPLH
TRBV6-5	TRBJ2-5	.	ASRGSSWEQY
TRBV6-5	TRBJ2-1	once	ASSYGTRVSNEQF
TRBV27	TRBJ1-4	.	ASRWTGGTNEKLF
TRBV18	TRBJ2-1	.	ASSPFSADEQF
TRBV9	TRBJ1-1	.	ASSFGQNTEAF
TRBV28	TRBJ1-2	.	ASSLQFLENYGYT
TRBV9	TRBJ2-1	.	ASSVGGLGQGGYNEQF
TRBV7-3	TRBJ2-2	.	ASSLKGAGTGELF
TRBV5-1	TRBJ1-1	.	ASSVGTGGIEAF
TRBV2	TRBJ2-7	.	ASSETLAGYEQY
TRBV10-3	TRBJ2-1	.	AIRDTVGGRNSYNEQF
TRBV9	TRBJ1-2	.	ASSVGGTLNYGYT
TRBV5-4	TRBJ2-5	.	ASSLNRGRGN
TRBV6-5	TRBJ1-2	.	ASSYSATGRDGYT
TRBV30	TRBJ2-3	.	AWGPFTDTQY
TRBV7-8	TRBJ1-3	.	ASAPNRVNSGNTIY
TRBV12-2	TRBJ2-3	.	ASRAGGGGTSVPSTDTQY
TRBV27	TRBJ2-5	.	ASSPRTQETQY
TRBV10-3	TRBJ2-7	.	AISPGTGELNEQY
TRBV2	TRBJ2-7	.	ASSELLFGTSKNYEQY
TRBV7-6	TRBJ2-1	.	ASSLDGGSYNEQF
TRBV6-5	TRBJ1-3	.	ASRRTGNGNTIY
TRBV28	TRBJ1-1	.	ASSTGTVMMNTEAF
TRBV27	TRBJ2-1	.	ASSGLASGSGEQF